The TCR beta chain described here comes from a study of blood T cell repertoires in COVID-19. This table comes from immunoSEQ multiplex PCR, and its TCRdb copy is limited to in-frame clones, with some not included. The sample shows some 270,000 clones, about 86% of them seen only once. Germline lookup yields CDR1 SGHDN and CDR2 FVKESK. V dropped 4 bases and J dropped 3 bases, with 19 bases sitting between them. The CDR3 is 16 amino acids. The sample was PBMCs or T cells enriched from blood (not recorded which). The sequence was obtained from a man between 45 and 60 years old who had recovered from COVID-19. The chain has TRBV14 and TRBJ2-7; TRBD2 is a possible D gene (7 bases). CDR3 region: CASSRPGGQGLYEQYF. The CDR3 nucleotides are TGTGCCAGCAGCCGGCCGGGGGGTCAGGGGCTCTACGAGCAGTACTTC.